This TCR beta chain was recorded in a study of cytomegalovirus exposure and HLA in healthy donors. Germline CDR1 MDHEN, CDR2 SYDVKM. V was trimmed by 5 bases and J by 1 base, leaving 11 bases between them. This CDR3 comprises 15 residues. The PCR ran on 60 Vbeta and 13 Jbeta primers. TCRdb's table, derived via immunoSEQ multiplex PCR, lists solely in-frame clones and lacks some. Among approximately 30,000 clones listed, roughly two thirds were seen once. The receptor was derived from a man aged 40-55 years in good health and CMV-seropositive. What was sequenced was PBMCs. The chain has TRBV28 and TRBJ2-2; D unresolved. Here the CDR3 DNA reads TGTGCCAGCAGTCTCACCCCGGGGAACACCGGGGAGCTGTTTTTT. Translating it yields CASSLTPGNTGELFF.